In this sample, the clone carrying this T cell receptor (beta chain) turned up a few times. The antigen is not known. Here immunoSEQ multiplex PCR was the method, and the copy in TCRdb shows in-frame clones only, minus some. The sample consists of about 180,000 clones, about 90% of them appearing once. The data were taken from a study of T cell responses to AZD1222 COVID-19 vaccine. Study-wide findings and caveats: Vaccine-associated CD4 TCRs spanned spike, dominant at 160-218 and 743-854. The donors showed a predominance of white British ancestry and of females, with possible underestimation of clonal diversity.

Pooled together were second doses at about 4 or about 12 weeks. This CDR3 is built from 13 residues. V dropped 3 bases and J dropped 4; count of bases not matched to a gene: 4. Germline V CDR1 and CDR2: SQVTM, ANQGSEA. Sequenced material: peripheral blood, taken 28 days after the second AZD1222 dose. The TCR comes from an adult who received the AZD1222 COVID-19 vaccine. The rearrangement links TRBV29-1 to TRBJ2-3; 7 bases match TRBD1. The CDR3 coding sequence is TGCAGCGTTGACGGACAGGTACCAGATACGCAGTATTTT. Encoded protein: CSVDGQVPDTQYF.